Described below is a single T cell receptor beta chain sequence and its context. Its specificity is unknown. V lost 3 bases to trimming and J lost 4 bases; unmatched junction nucleotides: 9. The CDR3 consists of 16 residues. Germline CDR1 reads DFQATT; CDR2 reads SNEGSKA (reference sequence). Then a second PCR, running roughly 6 to 11 cycles, was carried out with a sample-barcoded 5' primer and a J-beta primer mix. In TCRdb, the 5' RACE reads were re-called with MiXCR into one record per CDR3 protein. The repertoire holds about 1,500,000 distinct CDR3 sequences, with 25% to 30% as singletons. The sample comes from a study of blood T cells in healthy people across ages. Study background: Template switching retrieved approximately one barcoded beta molecule for each two T cells.

Study-wide points: Diversity figures based on one million T cells were deemed too low. Roughly linear declines in TCR beta diversity per million T cells occurred with age.

Specimen: blood. The receptor was isolated from a woman aged 25 to 45 in good health. V gene TRBV20-1 combines with J gene TRBJ2-7; 13 bases map to TRBD2. The CDR3 loop reads CSASNGLAGARYEQYF. As DNA, the CDR3 is TGCAGTGCTAGTAACGGACTAGCGGGAGCACGTTACGAGCAGTACTTC.